Below are 25 T cell receptor beta chains sequenced from a single sample in a study of blood T cell repertoires in COVID-19. Sequencing used immunoSEQ multiplex PCR; TCRdb keeps in-frame clones, though not all of them. The sample records 150,000 to 200,000 clones, 75% to 90% being singletons. Sequenced: peripheral blood. The receptors shown here come from a human donor in a cohort sampled during active COVID-19.

The V gene is TRBV2, the J gene TRBJ2-1; D gene ambiguous. The length of the CDR3 is 13 residues. Trimming took off 3 bases at V and 4 bases at J, with 7 bases between the two ends. Germline lookup yields CDR1 SNHLY and CDR2 FYNNEI. The CDR3: CASSDLGYNEQFF. The CDR3 bases are TGTGCCAGCAGTGACCTCGGGTACAATGAGCAGTTCTTC.

V gene TRBV9 combines with J gene TRBJ1-2; perhaps TRBD1 as D (5 bases). CDR3 length equals 14 residues. The germline V and J ends were trimmed by 2 bases and 5 bases, with 13 bases remaining between them. The germline V gene has CDR1 SGDLS and CDR2 YYNGEE. CDR3 DNA: TGTGCCAGCAGCGTGGGGGGAGAGGGTTATGGCTACACCTTC. Residues: CASSVGGEGYGYTF.

The genes are TRBV6-5 and TRBJ2-7, with TRBD2 as a possible D gene (6 bases). Germline V gives CDR1 MNHEY, CDR2 SVGAGI. CDR3 size: 14 residues. Trimming removed 1 base at V and 2 bases at J, with 9 bases between. CDR3: CASSYWRGTYEQYF. CDR3 nucleotide sequence: TGTGCCAGCAGTTACTGGAGGGGAACCTACGAGCAGTACTTC.

This chain connects TRBV28 to TRBJ2-7, with 10 bases aligning to TRBD1. This CDR3 has 14 residues. In germline, CDR1 is MDHEN, CDR2 SYDVKM. J gave up 6 bases and V 6 bases, and 8 bases lay outside the gene matches. The CDR3 here is CASRPTGTGAEQYF. CDR3 DNA: TGTGCCAGCAGGCCAACCGGGACAGGGGCCGAGCAGTACTTC.

The rearrangement uses TRBV3-1 (or the pseudogene TRBV3-2) and TRBJ1-1; D unclear. The CDR3 is made up of 14 amino acids. From germline, CDR1 is LGHDT and CDR2 YNNKEL (reference sequence). V lost 3 bases and J 4 bases, leaving 12 bases between the germline ends. CDR3 residues: CASSQPGRGTEAFF. For the CDR3, the DNA is TGTGCCAGCAGCCAGCCAGGCCGGGGCACTGAAGCTTTCTTT.

The V call is TRBV6-5, the J call TRBJ2-1; 7 bases are a match to TRBD2. The germline gives CDR1 MNHEY, CDR2 SVGAGI. This CDR3 is built from 15 residues. V was clipped by 5 bases and J by 0 bases; unmatched bases: 4. The CDR3, as DNA: TGTGCCAGCAGTCCTGAGCGGGGCTCCTACAATGAGCAGTTCTTC. Translation gives CASSPERGSYNEQFF.

The rearrangement joins TRBV4-3 to TRBJ2-2, with TRBD2 identical over 12 bases. CDR1 LGHNA and CDR2 YSLEER come from the germline V gene. This CDR3 has 16 amino acids. V gave up 3 bases and J gave up 6 bases; unmatched junction bases: 5. DNA of the CDR3: TGCGCCAGCAGCCAGGAGTCTAGCGGGGGGGCCGGGGAGCTGTTTTTT. Translated: CASSQESSGGAGELFF.

The chain recombines TRBV6-5 with TRBJ2-7; 7 bases agree with TRBD1. The V gene end was trimmed by 4 bases and the J gene end by 7 bases; junction bases not matched to a gene: 7. Germline CDR1 reads MNHEY; CDR2 reads SVGAGI. The CDR3 spans 13 residues. CDR3 in amino acids: CASSFSDRHEQYF. CDR3 coding DNA: TGTGCCAGCAGTTTCTCGGACAGGCATGAGCAGTACTTC.

The CDR3 DNA follows: TGTGCCAGCAGTCGGACAGGGGCGAGGATATACGAGCAGTACTTC. It codes for CASSRTGARIYEQYF. J is TRBJ2-7 and V is TRBV27; 9 bases fit TRBD1. This CDR3 is 15 amino acids long. From germline, CDR1 is MNHEY and CDR2 SMNVEV (reference sequence). V was pared by 5 bases and J by 4 bases, with 9 bases of the junction left unmatched.

This clone occurred a few times. The chain joins TRBV6-4 to TRBJ1-6; D is unresolved. The germline gives CDR1 MRHNA, CDR2 SNTAGT. The CDR3 spans 13 residues. The ends were cut back, 5 bases at V and 7 bases at J, with 9 bases in the middle. The CDR3 bases are TGTGCCAGCAGTCAAGACACAAATTCACCCCTCCACTTT. This encodes CASSQDTNSPLHF.

The chain couples TRBV9 to TRBJ2-7; tentatively, D is TRBD1 (6 bases). V was cut by 4 bases and J by 2 bases, with 10 bases left in between. CDR1 SGDLS and CDR2 YYNGEE come from the germline V gene. The CDR3 spans 13 residues. CDR3 amino acids: CASSTRDTYEQYF. The CDR3 DNA sequence: TGTGCCAGCAGCACCCGGGACACCTACGAGCAGTACTTC.

The chain couples TRBV29-1 to TRBJ2-3; D gene ambiguous. The CDR3 sequence is 14 residues long. Germline CDR1 reads SQVTM; CDR2 reads ANQGSEA. V shed 8 bases and J shed 0 bases, with 15 bases lying between them. The CDR3 DNA reads TGCAGCTCCCGCCGTAAACAAAGCACAGATACGCAGTATTTT. Translating gives CSSRRKQSTDTQYF.

The chain has TRBV9 and TRBJ2-1; 9 bases agree with TRBD2. Trimming took 3 bases from V and 6 from J; bases not matched to a gene: 13. This CDR3 is built from 17 residues. CDR1 SGDLS and CDR2 YYNGEE come from the germline V gene. The CDR3 DNA reads as TGTGCCAGCAGCGCCGGCGGGGTAGCGGGAGTAGGCAATGAGCAGTTCTTC. This sequence encodes CASSAGGVAGVGNEQFF.

The chain couples TRBV7-3 to TRBJ2-1, with 9 positions matching TRBD2. The CDR3 runs to 15 residues. The ends lost 3 bases at V and 4 bases at J; junction bases unmatched: 4. The V gene's germline CDR1 is SGHTA and CDR2 FQGTGA. The CDR3 sequence is CASSFLGLAYNEQFF. The CDR3 nucleotides are TGTGCCAGCAGCTTCCTAGGACTAGCGTACAATGAGCAGTTCTTC.

In regard to this clone: The sample holds other DNA sequences that translate to the same CDR3. V and J are TRBV7-2 and TRBJ1-5; possibly TRBD1 for D (6 bases). The CDR3 sequence is 16 residues long. V gave up 1 base and J gave up 1 base, with 11 bases separating them. The germline V gene has CDR1 SGHTA and CDR2 FQGNSA. DNA of the CDR3: TGTGCCAGCAGCTTAGGGGGGGGCCTGAGCAATCAGCCCCAGCATTTT. Translating it yields CASSLGGGLSNQPQHF. Together with reference TRBV7-2 and TRBJ1-5, the CDR3 gives the full variable domain: GAGVSQSPSNKVTEKGKDVELRCDPISGHTALYWYRQSLGQGLEFLIYFQGNSAPDKSGLPSDRFSAERTGGSVSTLTIQRTQQEDSAVYLCASSLGGGLSNQPQHFGDGTRLSIL.

The rearrangement links TRBV7-2 to TRBJ2-1; 7 bases line up with TRBD1. The germline V gene has CDR1 SGHTA and CDR2 FQGNSA. The CDR3 spans 15 residues. The junction had 17 bases not matched to a gene; V was cut back by 8 bases and J by 10 bases. The CDR3 loop reads CASRTGDSFGREQFF. In nucleotides, the CDR3 is TGTGCCAGCCGTACCGGGGACAGTTTCGGTAGGGAGCAGTTCTTC. The full variable domain, its missing parts supplied by reference TRBV7-2 and TRBJ2-1, is GAGVSQSPSNKVTEKGKDVELRCDPISGHTALYWYRQSLGQGLEFLIYFQGNSAPDKSGLPSDRFSAERTGGSVSTLTIQRTQQEDSAVYLCASRTGDSFGREQFFGPGTRLTVL.

V is TRBV10-3 and J is TRBJ2-3; the match to TRBD2 covers 9 bases. V lost 2 bases to trimming and J lost 3 bases; unmatched junction nucleotides: 6. Germline CDR1 and CDR2: ENHRY and SYGVKD. The CDR3 runs to 16 residues. The CDR3 loop is CAISEMAGGSTDTQYF. The DNA of the CDR3 is TGTGCCATCAGTGAGATGGCGGGGGGGTCGACAGATACGCAGTATTTT.

Written as DNA, the CDR3 is TGTGCCAGCAGCCCCGGGGGCACAGATACGCAGTATTTT. Its protein is CASSPGGTDTQYF. This chain uses TRBV5-8 with TRBJ2-3; D possibly corresponds to TRBD2 (5 bases). The CDR3 extends over 13 amino acids. V lost 4 bases and J lost 1, with 7 bases in between. CDR1 SGHTS and CDR2 YDEGEE come from the germline V gene.

The gene calls are TRBV19 and TRBJ1-2; D may be TRBD1 (5 bases). This CDR3 region has 15 residues. The V and J ends lost 0 bases and 2 bases respectively, with 10 bases between them. From germline, CDR1 is LNHDA and CDR2 SQIVND (reference sequence). The CDR3 DNA follows: TGTGCCAGTAGTATAGATCTAAGGACAAACTATGGCTACACCTTC. Protein product: CASSIDLRTNYGYTF.

The chain couples TRBV3-1 (or the pseudogene TRBV3-2) to TRBJ2-3, with TRBD2 matching 9 bases. Germline V gene lookup returns CDR1 LGHDT and CDR2 YNNKEL (reference sequence). The CDR3 consists of 17 residues. The V and J ends lost 1 base and 6 bases, in that order; junction bases with no gene match: 11. In DNA, the CDR3 is TGTGCCAGCAGCCAAGTTAAACTAGCGGGCCGCGGGGATACGCAGTATTTT. Its protein product is CASSQVKLAGRGDTQYF.

V is TRBV6-5 and J is TRBJ2-1, with unresolved D. Germline CDR1 is MNHEY and CDR2 is SVGAGI. The CDR3 extends over 13 amino acids. Trimming removed 8 bases from V and 4 bases from J, with 12 bases in between. The CDR3 region is CASGITKYNEQFF. In DNA, the CDR3 is TGTGCCAGCGGAATTACTAAGTACAATGAGCAGTTCTTC.

V gene TRBV10-1 combines with J gene TRBJ2-1; 9 bases agree with TRBD2. Per germline, CDR1 WNHNN and CDR2 SYGVQD (reference sequence). V lost 3 bases and J lost 10; bases outside the gene matches: 10. CDR3 length equals 15 residues. The CDR3 sequence is CASSEVAGVGREQFF. The CDR3 coding sequence is TGCGCCAGCAGTGAAGTAGCGGGAGTAGGGAGAGAGCAGTTCTTC.

The genes are TRBV4-3 and TRBJ1-1, with D unclear. Germline assignment: CDR1 LGHNA and CDR2 YSLEER. The V end was cut by 1 base, the J end by 3 bases, with 18 bases between. This CDR3 comprises 17 residues. This CDR3 reads CASSQGGFAGRYTEAFF. The CDR3 DNA is TGCGCCAGCAGCCAAGGAGGGTTCGCGGGGAGATACACTGAAGCTTTCTTT.

Points on this clone: A much more abundant neighbour one base away suggests this may be a read error. Other DNA sequences in this specimen translate into the identical CDR3. The chain uses TRBV6-4 and TRBJ1-1; D is undetermined. CDR1 is MRHNA and CDR2 is SNTAGT in the germline V gene. The CDR3 consists of 14 residues. V dropped 0 bases and J dropped 4 bases, with 9 bases sitting between them. CDR3 residues: CASSDSSRGTEAFF. DNA of the CDR3: TGTGCCAGCAGTGACTCGAGCCGGGGCACTGAAGCTTTCTTT.

Many counts were recorded for this clone. This chain uses TRBV4-3 with TRBJ2-2, with 8 positions matching TRBD1. Germline V CDR1 and CDR2: LGHNA, YSLEER. The ends lost 1 base at V and 7 bases at J; junction bases unmatched: 8. The CDR3 is 16 residues long. CDR3 DNA sequence: TGCGCCAGCAGCCAAGGTGCGACAGGGGCGCTCGGGGAGCTGTTTTTT. Its protein is CASSQGATGALGELFF.